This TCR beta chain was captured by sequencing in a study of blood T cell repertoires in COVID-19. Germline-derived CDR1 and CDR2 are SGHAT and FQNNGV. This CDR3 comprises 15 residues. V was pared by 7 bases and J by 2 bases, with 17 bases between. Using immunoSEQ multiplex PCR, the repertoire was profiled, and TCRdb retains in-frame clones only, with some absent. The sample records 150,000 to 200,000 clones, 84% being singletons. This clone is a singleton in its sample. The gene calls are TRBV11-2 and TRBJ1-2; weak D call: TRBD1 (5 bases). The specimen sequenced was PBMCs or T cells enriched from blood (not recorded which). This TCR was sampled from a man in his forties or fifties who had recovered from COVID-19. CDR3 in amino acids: CASTGRGTKNYGYTF. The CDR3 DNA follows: TGTGCCAGCACCGGTCGGGGGACTAAAAACTATGGCTACACCTTC. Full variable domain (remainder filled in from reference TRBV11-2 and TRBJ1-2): EAGVAQSPRYKIIEKRQSVAFWCNPISGHATLYWYQQILGQGPKLLIQFQNNGVVDDSQLPKDRFSAERLKGVDSTLKIQPAKLEDSAVYLCASTGRGTKNYGYTFGSGTRLTVV.